This is a list of T cell receptor beta chains from one sample in a study of cytomegalovirus exposure and HLA in healthy donors. TCRdb keeps only in-frame clones here, not all; method: immunoSEQ multiplex PCR. The sample holds fewer than 150,000 clones, about 87% seen once. Sequencing was performed on PBMCs. The origin of the receptors is a man aged 18 to 29 in good health and CMV-seronegative. Each CDR3 is given with its conserved first and last residue. D genes are given only for firm matches.

TRBV11-2	TRBJ2-7	-	CASSLLGLEQYF
TRBV19	TRBJ2-1	TRBD1	CASSLETGNNEQFF
TRBV19	TRBJ1-1	-	CASSRPSSRGTEAFF
TRBV18	TRBJ2-2	TRBD1	CASSRRGMTNTGELFF
TRBV29-1	TRBJ2-3	TRBD2	CSVEGRGGGTDTQYF
TRBV10-1	TRBJ1-5	-	CASSESVTGVNQPQHF
TRBV25-1	TRBJ2-3	-	CASNGWGTDTQYF
TRBV11-2	TRBJ2-7	TRBD1	CASSSTDRVYEQYF
TRBV14	TRBJ2-2	TRBD1	CASSKNRGYGGELFF
TRBV10-1	TRBJ2-5	TRBD2	CASSDSGAGGPETQYF
TRBV7-9	TRBJ2-7	-	CASSRDTSYEQYF
TRBV6-1	TRBJ1-4	-	CASTTSRGFGEKLFF
TRBV28	TRBJ2-2	TRBD2	CASSFERGYTGELFF
TRBV7-6	TRBJ2-7	-	CASSTTSYEQYF
TRBV7-9	TRBJ1-1	TRBD1	CASIGTGATEAFF
TRBV6-5	TRBJ2-4	TRBD2	CASSWTSGAGGNIQYF
TRBV28	TRBJ2-7	-	CASSLQRGLGGEQYF
TRBV10-2	TRBJ2-7	TRBD1	CASSERGRKYF
TRBV2	TRBJ2-3	-	CASSLLPNTDTQYF
TRBV5-1	TRBJ2-3	-	CASQAGGSTDTQYF
TRBV13	TRBJ2-3	TRBD2	CASSLWTSGSPQYF
TRBV27	TRBJ2-7	-	CASRLSVGAYEQYF
TRBV12-5	TRBJ1-2	TRBD1	CASGQRDSWAYGYTF
TRBV6-4	TRBJ1-4	-	CASSDSWGDEKLFF
TRBV11-2	TRBJ2-7	-	CASSSPVRVDEQYF
TRBV27	TRBJ1-2	TRBD1	CASSFIFRGMAGQGINYGYTF
TRBV7-8	TRBJ1-5	-	CASRKDRHSNQPQHF
TRBV28	TRBJ1-4	-	CASSLWIRAGVATNEKLFF
TRBV27	TRBJ1-1	-	CASSSYPETEAFF
TRBV27	TRBJ2-1	-	CASMERGLVDNEQFF
TRBV7-8	TRBJ2-2	-	CASSPRETGELFF
TRBV10-1	TRBJ2-2	-	CASSELSTGELFF
TRBV18	TRBJ2-5	-	CASSNSILREETQYF
TRBV10-2	TRBJ2-4	TRBD1	CASKVGQGNIQYF
TRBV7-2	TRBJ2-1	TRBD2	CASSFSGIKSEQFF
TRBV2	TRBJ1-1	-	CAQRRQGNTEAFF
TRBV4-1	TRBJ2-6	TRBD2	CASSRGLAGVSGANVLTF
TRBV4-1	TRBJ2-7	TRBD1	CASSQDPRQGGTYEQYF
TRBV19	TRBJ1-4	-	CASSDIRGGGNEKLFF
TRBV5-1	TRBJ2-3	-	CASSLGQGPDTQYF
TRBV6-1	TRBJ2-7	-	CASTEPTGEQYF
TRBV9	TRBJ2-5	-	CASSVGRSGRGQETQYF
TRBV28	TRBJ2-7	TRBD1	CASSLVGQGMYEQYF
TRBV30	TRBJ2-7	-	CAWSRRRRQLGPYEQYF